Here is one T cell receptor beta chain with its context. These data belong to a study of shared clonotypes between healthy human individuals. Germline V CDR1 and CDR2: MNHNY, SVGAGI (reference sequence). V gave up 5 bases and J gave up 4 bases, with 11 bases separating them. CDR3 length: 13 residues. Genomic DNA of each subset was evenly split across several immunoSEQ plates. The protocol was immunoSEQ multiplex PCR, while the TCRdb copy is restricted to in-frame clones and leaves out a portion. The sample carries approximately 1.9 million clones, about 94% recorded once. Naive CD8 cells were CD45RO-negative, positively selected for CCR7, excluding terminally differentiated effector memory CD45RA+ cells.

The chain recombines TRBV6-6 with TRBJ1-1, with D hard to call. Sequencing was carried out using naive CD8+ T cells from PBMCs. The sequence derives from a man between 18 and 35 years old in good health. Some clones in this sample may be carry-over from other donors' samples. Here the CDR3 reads CASSDPWGTEAFF. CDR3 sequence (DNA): TGTGCCAGCAGTGACCCGTGGGGCACTGAAGCTTTCTTT.